The T cell receptor beta chain under discussion was sequenced for a study of regulatory T cells in long-lasting Graves disease. Findings and caveats of the study: Persistent disease exhibited a predilection for TRBV28, TRBJ1-2 and TRBJ2-5.

Noted time point: newly diagnosed GD, antithyroid drugs for less than 3 months. RNA from PBMCs was the source of the TCR library. Germline V gene sequence: CDR1 SEHNR, CDR2 FQNEAQ (reference sequence). Trimming pared 5 bases from V and 8 bases from J, leaving 13 bases between. CDR3 size: 13 residues. Arm-PCR of CDR3 regions with iRepertoire HTBI primers generated TCR beta libraries. Authors' analysis steps: The samples yielded 50 to 80 TRBV and some 15 TRBJ segments. TCRdb used MiXCR to reprocess the multiplex PCR reads, holding one entry per CDR3 protein. These V and J calls originate from TCRdb's pipeline instead of the authors' own analysis. The repertoire holds more than 400,000 distinct CDR3 sequences, roughly 15% seen once, with roughly 10% in the top ten. This clonotype came up many times. The antigen is undetermined. This sample was also put to use in a study of T cells in Graves' hyperthyroidism and ophthalmopathy. That work adds: First-round RT-PCR targeting the TCR CDR3 was performed with the HTBI primer set. Classification by a 13 V-J model distinguished ophthalmopathy from stable hyperthyroidism.

The genes are TRBV7-9 and TRBJ2-1; D gene unclear. The sequencing used peripheral blood mononuclear cells (PBMCs), collected at new diagnosis, from a patient treated with antithyroid drugs. The clonotype originates from a woman between 25 and 40 years old with Graves disease. The CDR3 region has the DNA TGTGCCAGCAGCCCCCCGCTGCGCGATGAGCAGTTCTTC. Amino acid sequence: CASSPPLRDEQFF.